These T cell receptor beta chains were read from a single sample in a study of long-term antiretroviral therapy in people with HIV. Here immunoSEQ multiplex PCR was the method, and the copy in TCRdb shows in-frame clones only, minus some. The table has 15,000 to 25,000 clones, 87% seen once. This sample comprised unsorted PBMCs, obtained 2.1 years after starting antiretroviral therapy. Every receptor here comes from a man aged 18 to 29 with HIV. Each CDR3 is given with its conserved first and last residue. Fields, in order: V gene, J gene, CDR3 length, D gene, clone size, CDR3 DNA, CDR3 protein. The D gene is left open where the match is weak. Not all rows give a size; the values are once, few, many and, for expanded clones, a class.

>TRBV25-1|TRBJ2-7|14|.|.
TGTGCCAGCAGCCCGACCGGGACGTCCCGCAATCAGTACTTC
CASSPTGTSRNQYF
>TRBV25-1|TRBJ2-7|13|.|.
TGTGCCAGCAGTGAAGTCCCTCGGGACGAGCAGTACTTC
CASSEVPRDEQYF
>TRBV7-9|TRBJ1-1|13|.|.
TGTGCCAGCAGCTCCCTCATGGGTATTGAAGCTTTCTTT
CASSSLMGIEAFF
>TRBV19|TRBJ1-2|15|.|.
TGTGCCAGTAGTCGCGTGGGACCCACGGACTATGGCTACACCTTC
CASSRVGPTDYGYTF
>TRBV27|TRBJ2-7|15|.|few
TGTGCCAGCAGTCCGCGACTAGGACCATCCTACGAGCAGTACTTC
CASSPRLGPSYEQYF
>TRBV27|TRBJ2-7|16|TRBD1|.
TGTGCCAGCAGTTCTTCATGGGGACAGGGACGATACGAGCAGTACTTC
CASSSSWGQGRYEQYF
>TRBV29-1|TRBJ2-7|12|.|.
TGCAGCGTTGAAACAGGGCAACGCGAGCAGTACTTC
CSVETGQREQYF
>TRBV7-2|TRBJ2-2|14|.|.
TGTGCCAGCAGCCCGGGAGTTGACACCGGGGAGCTGTTTTTT
CASSPGVDTGELFF
>TRBV19|TRBJ2-2|17|.|.
TGTGCCAGTAAAACTCTACAGGGTCAAATAAACACCGGGGAGCTGTTTTTT
CASKTLQGQINTGELFF
>TRBV9|TRBJ1-3|14|.|.
TGTGCCAGCAGCGTACGAGGAATCGGAAACACCATATATTTT
CASSVRGIGNTIYF
>TRBV28|TRBJ1-1|15|TRBD1|once
TGTGCCAGCAGTGCGACAGGGAACCCGAACACTGAAGCTTTCTTT
CASSATGNPNTEAFF
>TRBV2|TRBJ1-5|14|.|.
TGTGCCAGCATGGTGAATTTGGGGCATCAGCCCCAGCATTTT
CASMVNLGHQPQHF
>TRBV7-8|TRBJ2-7|16|.|.
TGTGCCAGCAGCTTGGTACAGGGTCGTCCCTCGAATGGGCAGTACTTC
CASSLVQGRPSNGQYF
>TRBV30|TRBJ1-4|13|.|once
TGTGCCTGGAATAGACGACTGGGTGAAAAACTGTTTTTT
CAWNRRLGEKLFF
>TRBV19|TRBJ1-5|13|.|.
TGTGCCAGTAGAGGCCAGGGGAATCAGCCCCAGCATTTT
CASRGQGNQPQHF
>TRBV18|TRBJ1-1|14|.|.
TGTGCCAGCTCACCACTCCCGAGGGACACCCAAGCTTTCTTT
CASSPLPRDTQAFF
>TRBV18|TRBJ2-7|15|TRBD2|.
TGTGCCAGCTCACCCGAACTAGCGGGAGTTAGCGAGCAGTACTTC
CASSPELAGVSEQYF
>TRBV13|TRBJ1-1|13|.|.
TGTGCCAGCAGCTTAGTAGGGGTCACTGAAGCTTTCTTT
CASSLVGVTEAFF
>TRBV30|TRBJ2-7|12|TRBD2|once
TGTGCCTTGACTAGCGGGAAATACGAGCAGTACTTC
CALTSGKYEQYF
>TRBV11-3|TRBJ1-4|15|TRBD1|.
TGTGCCAGCAGCAAGAACAGGGGGACTAATGAAAAACTGTTTTTT
CASSKNRGTNEKLFF
>TRBV9|TRBJ2-5|15|.|.
TGTGCCAGCAGCGCCCAGGACCTGGCTGGAGAGACCCAGTACTTC
CASSAQDLAGETQYF
>TRBV11-1|TRBJ2-3|15|TRBD1|.
TGTGCCAGCAGCACGACAGGGTTCGGATCAGATACGCAGTATTTT
CASSTTGFGSDTQYF
>TRBV7-2|TRBJ1-1|14|.|.
TGTGCCAGCAGCCAAGCGGTCACGAACACTGAAGCTTTCTTT
CASSQAVTNTEAFF
>TRBV7-7|TRBJ2-5|13|.|.
TGTGCTAGCAGCTTAACCTTCCAAGAGACCCAGTACTTC
CASSLTFQETQYF
>TRBV19|TRBJ1-5|18|.|.
TGTGCCAGTACCCCCCCAGGATTACAGCAATCAGGCAATCAGCCCCAGCATTTT
CASTPPGLQQSGNQPQHF
>TRBV4-2|TRBJ1-1|16|.|.
TGTGCCAGCAGTCGGCACGGACCAGACTCACGGACTGAAGCTTTCTTT
CASSRHGPDSRTEAFF
>TRBV6-1|TRBJ1-5|13|.|.
TGTGCCATCAGAGGCGGGGTCCATCAGCCCCAGCATTTT
CAIRGGVHQPQHF
>TRBV10-1|TRBJ2-7|11|.|.
TGCGCCAGCAGTGTAAGGGAGGAGCAGTACTTC
CASSVREEQYF
>TRBV5-1|TRBJ1-2|14|.|.
TGCGCCAGCAGTCCAGGGGATCCAGGGAATGGCTACACCTTC
CASSPGDPGNGYTF
>TRBV19|TRBJ1-1|13|.|.
TGTGCCAGTAGTATGACAAGTTACACTGAAGCTTTCTTT
CASSMTSYTEAFF
>TRBV4-1|TRBJ2-7|17|.|.
TGCGCCAGCAGTGAGACCTCCTCGGGACTCGAGTACTACGAGCAGTACTTC
CASSETSSGLEYYEQYF
>TRBV9|TRBJ2-3|19|.|.
TGTGCCAGCAGCCCCACCCGCCAGGGTATGAAGCGGGGCACAGATACGCAGTATTTT
CASSPTRQGMKRGTDTQYF
>TRBV6-5|TRBJ2-3|14|.|.
TGTGCCAGCAGTTACGTCCGATCTACAGACACGCAGTATTTT
CASSYVRSTDTQYF
>TRBV7-9|TRBJ2-1|14|.|.
TGTGCCAGCAGCTTCGCAGGGGGGTACAATGAGCAGTTCTTC
CASSFAGGYNEQFF
>TRBV5-1|TRBJ1-2|13|.|.
TGCGCCAGCAGCCCCGACGGGAACTATGGCTACACCTTC
CASSPDGNYGYTF
>TRBV6-5|TRBJ1-2|13|.|once
TGTGCCAGCAGTCGGGACTACGTGGGAGGCTACACCTTC
CASSRDYVGGYTF
>TRBV7-8|TRBJ1-5|15|.|.
TGTGCCAGCAGCTCGAGGGGCCAGGGTCCCCAGCCCCAGCATTTT
CASSSRGQGPQPQHF
>TRBV9|TRBJ2-2|14|.|.
TGTGCCAGCAGCGTAGACGGATTCACCGGGGAGCTGTTTTTT
CASSVDGFTGELFF
>TRBV9|TRBJ1-3|14|.|.
TGTGCCAGCAGCGGAAGGAGCTCTGGAAACACCATATATTTT
CASSGRSSGNTIYF
>TRBV7-9|TRBJ2-7|12|.|few
TGTGCCAGCAGCCAGGTAGCCTACGAGCAGTACTTC
CASSQVAYEQYF
>TRBV2|TRBJ1-2|16|.|.
TGTGCCAGCAGTGACGCTAAGACAGTCGGCGGCTATGGCTACACCTTC
CASSDAKTVGGYGYTF
>TRBV2|TRBJ2-2|14|.|.
TGTGCCAGCAAAGTCGGGGTTTTCGCCGGGGAGCTGTTTTTT
CASKVGVFAGELFF
>TRBV19|TRBJ1-5|14|.|.
TGTGCCAGTAAATCATACGCTAGCAATCAGCCCCAGCATTTT
CASKSYASNQPQHF
>TRBV6-5|TRBJ1-1|14|.|.
TGTGCCAGCTGTCCCCTACAGGGAGCCTCTGAAGCTTTCTTT
CASCPLQGASEAFF
>TRBV5-5|TRBJ1-5|16|TRBD1|.
TGTGCCAGCAGCTTGTTCTCCAGGGGGAGACATCAGCCCCAGCATTTT
CASSLFSRGRHQPQHF
>TRBV6-5|TRBJ1-1|15|.|.
TGTGCCAGTCTGGACAGACGGAAGATGAACACTGAAGCTTTCTTT
CASLDRRKMNTEAFF
>TRBV9|TRBJ1-2|13|TRBD1|.
TGTGCCAGCAGGCGGCAGGGGGGCTATGGCTACACCTTC
CASRRQGGYGYTF
>TRBV4-3|TRBJ1-2|17|TRBD1|.
TGCGCCAGCAGCCAAAATTACGGACAGGGACTTGACTATGGCTACACCTTC
CASSQNYGQGLDYGYTF
>TRBV7-9|TRBJ1-2|13|.|.
TGTGCCTCCTCCTCGTCCCTCAACTATGGCTACACCTTC
CASSSSLNYGYTF
>TRBV2|TRBJ2-1|14|.|.
TGTGCCAGCAGACAGAGGGGGAACTACAATGAGCAGTTCTTC
CASRQRGNYNEQFF
>TRBV9|TRBJ1-6|13|.|.
TGTGCCAGCAGCCCGGTGGATAATTCACCCCTCCACTTT
CASSPVDNSPLHF
>TRBV7-2|TRBJ1-5|13|TRBD1|.
TGTGCCAGCAGCTTGGGACAGGATCAGCCCCAGCATTTT
CASSLGQDQPQHF
>TRBV5-1|TRBJ2-7|16|TRBD2|.
TGCGCCAGCAGCCCGGGGCCGGGACTAGGAATAGACGAGCAGTACTTC
CASSPGPGLGIDEQYF
>TRBV7-9|TRBJ1-1|14|.|.
TGTGCCACAGGGGCACCGGGACCCAACACTGAAGCTTTCTTT
CATGAPGPNTEAFF
>TRBV7-2|TRBJ2-5|13|.|.
TGTGCCAGCAGCTTAGTTCAGGAAGAGACCCAGTACTTC
CASSLVQEETQYF
>TRBV19|TRBJ1-2|14|.|.
TGTGCCAGTAGTATGCCCGACAGCATCTATGGCTACACCTTC
CASSMPDSIYGYTF
>TRBV4-3|TRBJ2-1|16|TRBD1|once
TGCGCCAGCAGCCAACTTACAGGGGCGGAAGACAATGAGCAGTTCTTC
CASSQLTGAEDNEQFF
>TRBV7-7|TRBJ1-4|16|.|.
TGTGCTAGCAGCTTAGCTTCGGGGGTGGGTAATGAAAAACTGTTTTTT
CASSLASGVGNEKLFF
>TRBV18|TRBJ2-7|14|TRBD1|.
TGTGCCAGCTCCCAAGACAGGGTAGGCTACGAGCAGTACTTC
CASSQDRVGYEQYF
>TRBV2|TRBJ2-7|15|TRBD1|.
TGTGCCAGCAAGTTGTCTAGGGGGCTGCCCTACGAGCAGTACTTC
CASKLSRGLPYEQYF